These T cell receptor beta chains were read from a single sample in a study of blood T cell repertoires in COVID-19. The method was immunoSEQ multiplex PCR; TCRdb's version includes in-frame clones alone and lacks a portion of them. The profile covers around 200,000 clones, with around 87% appearing a single time and roughly 3.7% taken by the ten largest. Sequencing input: peripheral blood. These receptors were collected from a man aged 18 to 29 with active or convalescent COVID-19. Both conserved end residues are part of each CDR3. Each record gives: D gene, clone size, V gene, J gene, CDR3 DNA, CDR3 protein. The D gene is left open where the match is weak. The size of a clone is reported for some rows only, either as once, few or many, or as a class for expanded clones.

>.|.|TRBV13|TRBJ1-4
TGTGCCAGCAGCTTAGGCGGGGGTGGAGGGAATGAAAAACTGTTTTTT
CASSLGGGGGNEKLFF
>TRBD2|few|TRBV19|TRBJ2-1
TGTGCCAGTAGTTCACCGGGACTAGCGGGAGGGCATGAGCAGTTCTTC
CASSSPGLAGGHEQFF
>TRBD1|once|TRBV19|TRBJ1-6
TGTGCCAGTAGCCGACAGGGGCTGGGTTCACCCCTCCACTTT
CASSRQGLGSPLHF
>.|.|TRBV27|TRBJ1-1
TGTGCCAGCAGTCCTATTATTCCCCTGTCGAACACTGAAGCTTTCTTT
CASSPIIPLSNTEAFF
>TRBD1|.|TRBV19|TRBJ1-6
TGTGCCAGTGTCCAGACAGGGGGTTCACCCCTCCACTTT
CASVQTGGSPLHF
>TRBD1|.|TRBV5-1|TRBJ1-6
TGCGCCAGCAGACATGAGCCGGGACAGGCAAATTCACCCCTCCACTTT
CASRHEPGQANSPLHF
>TRBD2|.|TRBV7-7|TRBJ2-1
TGTGCTAGCAGTTCGACTAGCGGGACAACCAATGAGCAGTTCTTC
CASSSTSGTTNEQFF
>.|.|TRBV30|TRBJ1-1
TGTGCCTGGAGTCAGCGGGTTAGCGCTTTCTTT
CAWSQRVSAFF
>TRBD1|.|TRBV2|TRBJ1-5
TGTGCCAGCACCAGGGACAGGGATCAGCCCCAGCATTTT
CASTRDRDQPQHF
>TRBD1|.|TRBV6-6|TRBJ2-5
TGTGCCAGCACCCACCGTGGACAGGGGAAATCGTGGACCCAGTACTTC
CASTHRGQGKSWTQYF
>.|.|TRBV20-1|TRBJ1-4
TGCAGTGCGAGGGTCCTGGAAAAACTGTTTTTT
CSARVLEKLFF
>.|.|TRBV19|TRBJ1-1
TGTGCCAGTAGTCCCCGGGGAGCGAACACTGAAGCTTTCTTT
CASSPRGANTEAFF
>.|.|TRBV7-8|TRBJ2-2
TGTGCCAGCAGCCAATACAGGGTATCGAACACCGGGGAGCTGTTTTTT
CASSQYRVSNTGELFF
>TRBD2|once|TRBV13|TRBJ2-7
TGTGCCAGCAGCTGGAAATCTAGCGGCGCCCCCTCAGGGGAGCAGTACTTC
CASSWKSSGAPSGEQYF
>.|.|TRBV5-1|TRBJ2-3
TGCGCCAGCAGCCCTCTGATCGAGCCCTATACGCAGTATTTT
CASSPLIEPYTQYF
>.|.|TRBV3-1/TRBV3-2|TRBJ1-5
TGTGCCAGCAGCCAATCAATCGGGTCGGTCAATCAGCCCCAGCATTTT
CASSQSIGSVNQPQHF
>TRBD1|.|TRBV4-2|TRBJ1-3
TGTGCCAGCAGCCAAGTCGTCGGACAGGGACGAGGTTATTTT
CASSQVVGQGRGYF
>.|.|TRBV19|TRBJ2-2
TGTGCCAGTAGTCCACCAGGGTGGGCCGGGGAGCTGTTTTTT
CASSPPGWAGELFF
>.|.|TRBV12-3/TRBV12-4|TRBJ2-2
TGTGCCAGCAGTTTTTTTAGCACCGGGGAGCTGTTTTTT
CASSFFSTGELFF
>.|.|TRBV13|TRBJ2-5
TGTGCCAGCAGCTTAAGCCGGACACAACTAATCCAAGAGACCCAGTACTTC
CASSLSRTQLIQETQYF
>.|.|TRBV12-5|TRBJ2-3
TGTGCTAGTGGTATGGGGGCGGAGGCGGGTACGCAGTATTTT
CASGMGAEAGTQYF
>.|.|TRBV2|TRBJ1-5
TGTGCCAGCAGGGGCTATAGCAATCAGCCCCAGCATTTT
CASRGYSNQPQHF
>.|.|TRBV10-3|TRBJ1-5
TGTGCCATCAGTCGGGAGGGTTCCAATCAGCCCCAGCATTTT
CAISREGSNQPQHF
>TRBD2|.|TRBV29-1|TRBJ2-6
TGCAGCGTTGAGGTCGGAGCGGGATCTAGCTCTGGGGCCAACGTCCTGACTTTC
CSVEVGAGSSSGANVLTF
>TRBD1|.|TRBV5-1|TRBJ2-3
TGCGCCAGCAGTGGTCAGGGGGCAGGAACAGATACGCAGTATTTT
CASSGQGAGTDTQYF
>TRBD1|few|TRBV5-1|TRBJ2-2
TGCGCCAGCAGCGGGGGACAGGGAGAGAACACCGGGGAGCTGTTTTTT
CASSGGQGENTGELFF
>TRBD1|.|TRBV7-6|TRBJ1-1
TGTGCCAGCAGACCCAGGACAGGGGGAAATTCTGAAGCTTTCTTT
CASRPRTGGNSEAFF
>TRBD2|.|TRBV4-3|TRBJ2-1
TGCGCCAGCAGCCAAGATCGGACTAGCGGCTCCTACAATGAGCAGTTCTTC
CASSQDRTSGSYNEQFF
>.|.|TRBV4-1|TRBJ1-5
TGCGCCAGCAGCCAAGAAGGTACAGGGACTAGCAATCAGCCCCAGCATTTT
CASSQEGTGTSNQPQHF
>TRBD2|.|TRBV27|TRBJ2-1
TGTGCCAGCAGTTTACGGCTAGCGGGTGACAATGAGCAGTTCTTC
CASSLRLAGDNEQFF